This T cell receptor (beta chain) was profiled in a study of vaccination and CD4 T cells after COVID-19. The study sequenced cultured CD4+ T cell DNA using the Oncomine TCR Beta short-read assay. Each CDR3 protein gets one entry after TCRdb re-called the PCR reads with MiXCR. The sample lists some 4,000 distinct CDR3 sequences; around two fifths were seen once. Treatment here: roughly 11-day PBMC culture with coronavirus spike peptide pools or control peptides (ViraFEST assay). Notes on this clonotype: What it binds is not known.

The source material was CD4+ T cells from blood, cultured in vitro. The TCR sequence derives from a human donor who had recovered from COVID-19.

The CDR3 is CASSPRGRESSYNEQFF. In nucleotides, the CDR3 is TGTGCCAGCTCACCACGCGGGCGGGAGAGCTCCTACAATGAGCAGTTCTTC. The rearrangement uses TRBV18 and TRBJ2-1; 7 positions agree with TRBD2. The CDR3 runs to 17 residues. CDR1 and CDR2 from the germline V gene are KGHSH and LQKENI. The V gene end was trimmed by 1 base and the J gene end by 0 bases; junction bases not matched to a gene: 6.